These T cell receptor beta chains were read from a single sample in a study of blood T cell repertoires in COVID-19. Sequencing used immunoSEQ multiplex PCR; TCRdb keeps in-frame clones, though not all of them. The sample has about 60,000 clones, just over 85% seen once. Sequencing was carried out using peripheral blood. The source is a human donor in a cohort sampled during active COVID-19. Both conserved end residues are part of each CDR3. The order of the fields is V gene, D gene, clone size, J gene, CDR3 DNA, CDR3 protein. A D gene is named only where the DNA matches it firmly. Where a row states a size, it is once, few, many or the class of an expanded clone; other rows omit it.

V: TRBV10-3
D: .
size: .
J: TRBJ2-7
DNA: TGTGCCATCAGTGGACAGGAAAGCTCCTACGAGCAGTACTTC
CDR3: CAISGQESSYEQYF

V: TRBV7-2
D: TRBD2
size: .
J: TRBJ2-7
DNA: TGTGCCAGCAGCTTAGATCAGCGGGGGGCTACCTACGAGCAGTACTTC
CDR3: CASSLDQRGATYEQYF

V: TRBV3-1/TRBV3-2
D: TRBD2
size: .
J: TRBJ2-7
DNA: TGTGCCAGCAGCCAAGATCGGGGGACTAGCGGGAGGGTCTACGAGCAGTACTTC
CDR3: CASSQDRGTSGRVYEQYF

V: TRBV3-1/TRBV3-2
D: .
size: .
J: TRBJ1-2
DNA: TGTGCCAGCAGCCCCAGACAGAGCGGGGGCTACACCTTC
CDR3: CASSPRQSGGYTF

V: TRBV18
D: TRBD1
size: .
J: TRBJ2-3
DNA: TGTGCCAGCTCACCGGGACAGGGTAGCACAGATACGCAGTATTTT
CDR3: CASSPGQGSTDTQYF

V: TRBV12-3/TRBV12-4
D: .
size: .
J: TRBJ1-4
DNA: TGTGCCAGCAGTTTCGGTAGGGAGGAAAAACTGTTTTTT
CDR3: CASSFGREEKLFF

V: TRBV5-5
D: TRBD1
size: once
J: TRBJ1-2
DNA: TGTGCCAGCAGCTTTCGGACAGGGGACGGATATGGCTACACCTTC
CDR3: CASSFRTGDGYGYTF

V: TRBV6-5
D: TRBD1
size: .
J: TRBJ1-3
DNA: TGTGCCAGCAGTACCACAGGGGGGTCTGGAAACACCATATATTTT
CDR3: CASSTTGGSGNTIYF

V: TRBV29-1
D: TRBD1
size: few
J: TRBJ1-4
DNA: TGCAGTGGCACCCCAGGGGGAGGTAGTACTAATGAAAAACTGTTTTTT
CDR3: CSGTPGGGSTNEKLFF

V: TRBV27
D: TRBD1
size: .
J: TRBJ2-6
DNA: TGTGCCAGCCTCCCTTGGGGGACAGGATCCTCTGGGGCCAACGTCCTGACTTTC
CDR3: CASLPWGTGSSGANVLTF

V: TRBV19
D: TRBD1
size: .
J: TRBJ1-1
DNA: TGTGCCAGTAGTAGACCGGGACAGGGGGGCACTGAAGCTTTCTTT
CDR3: CASSRPGQGGTEAFF

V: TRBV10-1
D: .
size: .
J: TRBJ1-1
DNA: TGCGCCAGCAGTGCACTTAGGAACACTGAAGCTTTCTTT
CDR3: CASSALRNTEAFF

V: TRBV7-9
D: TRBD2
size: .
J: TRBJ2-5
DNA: TGTGCCAGCAGGCGGGACAGCGGACTAGCGCAAGAGACCCAGTACTTC
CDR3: CASRRDSGLAQETQYF

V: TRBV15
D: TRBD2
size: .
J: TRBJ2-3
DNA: TGTGCCACCAGCAGAGGGGCTAGCGGGATTCTCACAGATACGCAGTATTTT
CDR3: CATSRGASGILTDTQYF

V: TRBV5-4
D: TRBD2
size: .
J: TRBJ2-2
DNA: TGTGCCAGCAGCTCGGGACTAGCGGCGAACACCGGGGAGCTGTTTTTT
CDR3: CASSSGLAANTGELFF

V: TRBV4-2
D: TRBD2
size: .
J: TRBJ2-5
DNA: TGTGCCAGCAGCCCGACTAGCGGGGGGACCCAAGAGACCCAGTACTTC
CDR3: CASSPTSGGTQETQYF

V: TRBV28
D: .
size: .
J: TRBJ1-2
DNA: TGTGCCAGCTCGGGACTCTATGGCTACACCTTC
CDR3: CASSGLYGYTF

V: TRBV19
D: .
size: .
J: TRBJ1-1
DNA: TGTGCCAGTAGTGTCCGGGAAAGGCGGACTGAAGCTTTCTTT
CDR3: CASSVRERRTEAFF

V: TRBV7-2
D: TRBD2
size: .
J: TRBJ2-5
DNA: TGTGCCAGCAGCTTAAAGCGGGGGGGAGAGACCCAGTACTTC
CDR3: CASSLKRGGETQYF

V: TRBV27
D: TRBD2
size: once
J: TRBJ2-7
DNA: TGTGCCAGCAGTTTAGGGGCGACTAGCTTATACGAGCAGTACTTC
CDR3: CASSLGATSLYEQYF

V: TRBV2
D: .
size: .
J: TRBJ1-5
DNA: TGTGCCAGCAGTAGGGAGAGGAATCAGCCCCAGCATTTT
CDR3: CASSRERNQPQHF

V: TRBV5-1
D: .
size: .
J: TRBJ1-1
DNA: TGCGCCAGCAGCCGTCTCGGAGGGGCTATAGACACTGAAGCTTTCTTT
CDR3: CASSRLGGAIDTEAFF

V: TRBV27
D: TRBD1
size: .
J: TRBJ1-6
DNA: TGTGCCAGCAGTCCCCGGGACAGGAGCTCCTATAATTCACCCCTCCACTTT
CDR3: CASSPRDRSSYNSPLHF

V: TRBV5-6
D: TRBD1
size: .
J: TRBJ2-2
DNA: TGTGCCAGCAGCTCTAGACAGGGGGCGCGCACCGGGGAGCTGTTTTTT
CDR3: CASSSRQGARTGELFF

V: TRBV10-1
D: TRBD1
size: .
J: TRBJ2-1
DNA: TGCGCCAGCAGCAGACAGGGGATTGATGAGCAGTTCTTC
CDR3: CASSRQGIDEQFF

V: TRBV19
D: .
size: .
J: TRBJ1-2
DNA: TGTGCCAGTAGTATCCGGTCGGCGGGTGGCTACACCTTC
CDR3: CASSIRSAGGYTF

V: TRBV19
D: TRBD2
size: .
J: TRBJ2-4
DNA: TGTGCCAGTAGTATCTCCGTGCGGGAGGGGGAAAACATTCAGTACTTC
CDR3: CASSISVREGENIQYF

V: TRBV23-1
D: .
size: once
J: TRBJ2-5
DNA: TGCGCCAGCAGTCAAACAGGGTCCCAAGAGACCCAGTACTTC
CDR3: CASSQTGSQETQYF

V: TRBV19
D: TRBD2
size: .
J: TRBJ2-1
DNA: TGTGCCAGTAGTATTAGCGGGAGCACCTACAATGAGCAGTTCTTC
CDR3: CASSISGSTYNEQFF

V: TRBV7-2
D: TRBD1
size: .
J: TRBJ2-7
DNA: TGTGCCAGCAGCTTAGGTCTACCGGGACAGTCTTCCTACGAGCAGTACTTC
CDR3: CASSLGLPGQSSYEQYF

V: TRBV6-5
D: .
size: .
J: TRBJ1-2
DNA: TGTGCCAGCAGACCCCAGGGGCGAGACTATGGCTACACCTTC
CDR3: CASRPQGRDYGYTF

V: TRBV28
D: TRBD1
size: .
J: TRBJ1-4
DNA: TGTGCCAGCAGTCCTCCCTCGACAGGGGGCGGTGAAAAACTGTTTTTT
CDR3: CASSPPSTGGGEKLFF

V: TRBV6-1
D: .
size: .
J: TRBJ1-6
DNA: TGTGCCAGCAGTGAAAACCGGGTTGATTCCTATAATTCACCCCTCCACTTT
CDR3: CASSENRVDSYNSPLHF

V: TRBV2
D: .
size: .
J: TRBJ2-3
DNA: TGTGCCAGCAGTTTGGACAGATCCACAGATACGCAGTATTTT
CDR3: CASSLDRSTDTQYF

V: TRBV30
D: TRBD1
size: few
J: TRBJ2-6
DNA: TGTGCCTGGAAAAAACAGGGGGCCCTAGGCTCTGGGGCCAACGTCCTGACTTTC
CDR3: CAWKKQGALGSGANVLTF

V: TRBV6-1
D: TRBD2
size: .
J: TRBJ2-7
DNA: TGTGCCAGCAGTGAGGGACTAGCGGGGTCCGGCGAGCAGTACTTC
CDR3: CASSEGLAGSGEQYF

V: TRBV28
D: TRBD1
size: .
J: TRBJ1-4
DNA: TGTGCCAGCAGTTTACAGGGGGCCTATGAAAAACTGTTTTTT
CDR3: CASSLQGAYEKLFF

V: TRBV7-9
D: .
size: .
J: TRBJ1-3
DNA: TGTGCCAGCAGCCCGTCGGGGGTGGGAAACACCATATATTTT
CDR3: CASSPSGVGNTIYF

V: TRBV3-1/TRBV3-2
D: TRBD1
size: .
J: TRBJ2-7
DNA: TGTGCCAGCAGCCAAGGACAGGGGGCGAAGCACGAGCAGTACTTC
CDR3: CASSQGQGAKHEQYF

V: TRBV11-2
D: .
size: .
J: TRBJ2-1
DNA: TGTGCCAGCAGCTTAGATACTAGTCTGGGTGAGCAGTTCTTC
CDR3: CASSLDTSLGEQFF

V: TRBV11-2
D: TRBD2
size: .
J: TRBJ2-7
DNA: TGTGCCAGCAGCTTCGCGGGGGGGACCTACGAGCAGTACTTC
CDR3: CASSFAGGTYEQYF

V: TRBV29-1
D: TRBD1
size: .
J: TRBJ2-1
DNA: TGCAGCGTAGAGCTACAGGGGATGACCTACAATGAGCAGTTCTTC
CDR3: CSVELQGMTYNEQFF

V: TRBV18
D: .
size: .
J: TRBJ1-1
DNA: TGTGCCAGCTCCGACAGGATTAACACTGAAGCTTTCTTT
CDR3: CASSDRINTEAFF

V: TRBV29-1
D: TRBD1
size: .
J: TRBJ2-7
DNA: TGCAGCGTTGTACCGGGACAGGGGTCCTACGAGCAGTACTTC
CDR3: CSVVPGQGSYEQYF

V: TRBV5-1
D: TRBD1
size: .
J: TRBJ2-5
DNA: TGCGCCAGCAGCTTCACAGGGGGCCGTGGAGAGACCCAGTACTTC
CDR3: CASSFTGGRGETQYF

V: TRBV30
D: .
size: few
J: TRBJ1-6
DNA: TGTGCCTGGAGTGTACGGCAGGGCGTGTCACCCCTCCACTTT
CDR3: CAWSVRQGVSPLHF

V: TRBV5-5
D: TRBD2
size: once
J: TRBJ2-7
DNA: TGTGCCAGCAGCTTGGGACCTAGCGGAGGGGTGAGGGAGCAGTACTTC
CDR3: CASSLGPSGGVREQYF